The clone carrying this TCR beta chain has only a few counts. 5'RACE primed at constant segments yielded TCR alpha and TCR beta cDNA libraries bearing sample barcodes and UMIs. From the 5' RACE reads, TCRdb called clonotypes with MiXCR, one entry per CDR3 protein. The table has some 120,000 distinct CDR3 sequences, about 6.5% seen once. This record comes from a study of T-cell memory formation after mild COVID-19. This CDR3 comprises 16 residues. Germline CDR1 SGHDT, CDR2 YYEEEE. Trimming left V 2 bases short and J 4 bases short, with 13 bases between. This sequence was found in an adult woman who had mild COVID-19 (a few samples of this study predate the infection). Cell type and time point are not known. The rearrangement links TRBV5-6 to TRBJ2-6; tentative D call: TRBD2 (6 bases). The sequenced sample consisted of PBMCs or a T cell subset sorted from them (not recorded which). CDR3 nucleotide sequence: TGTGCCAGCAGCTTAAGGGACTTCTCAGGGGCCAACGTCCTGACTTTC. It is translated as CASSLRDFSGANVLTF.